This passage covers 26 T cell receptor beta chains from one sample sequenced in a study of T cells expressing NK-cell markers (dated by TCRdb to the early 2020s). Library preparation employed 5' RACE. For sequencing, an Illumina HiSeq 2000 was employed. TCRdb reprocessed the reads and lists each CDR3 protein sequence as a single entry, with no DNA. This sample's table carries a few hundred thousand distinct CDR3 sequences. Approximately 1.4% of the sample lies in the top ten. Sequenced sample: blood T cells: a sorted CD56 or NKG2C T cell subset, CD4+ or CD8+ T cells, or bulk PBMC T cells (not recorded which). These receptors originate from a woman aged 50 to 60 in good health. Donor details come from another sample of the same person, matched by shared clones.

The chain links TRBV6-7 to TRBJ2-1; TCRdb returns TRBD2, unconfirmable since there is no DNA. TRBV6-7 has ORF status, its function being uncertain. The CDR3 is 14 residues long. CDR3 residues: CASSKGAGANEQFF.

The CDR3 sequence: CASSEVAGQSYEQYF. This chain uses TRBV5-1 with TRBJ2-7; without DNA, the TCRdb call of TRBD2 cannot be checked. This CDR3 contains 15 residues. Germline V CDR1 and CDR2: SGHRS, YFSETQ.

This sequence joins TRBV4-1 and TRBJ2-1; TCRdb reports TRBD2, a call that lacks DNA to check it against. The CDR3 length is 16 residues. Looked up from germline, CDR1 is MGHRA and CDR2 is YSYEKL. The CDR3: CASSLMGAGGSNEQFF.

This rearrangement joins TRBV3-1 to TRBJ1-1; with no DNA, the TCRdb D assignment of TRBD1 cannot be verified. The CDR3 runs to 14 residues. In germline, CDR1 is LGHDT, CDR2 YNNKEL (reference sequence). The CDR3 is CASSQALQGTEAFF.

The chain carries TRBV5-1 and TRBJ1-1; as DNA is missing, the TRBD1 call by TCRdb cannot be tested. The CDR3 sequence is 15 residues long. The germline V gene has CDR1 SGHRS and CDR2 YFSETQ. The chain's CDR3 is CASSLERGRGTEAFF.

V and J are TRBV24-1 and TRBJ2-1; checking the TCRdb D call of TRBD1 is not possible without DNA. This CDR3 contains 15 residues. The germline V gene encodes CDR1 KGHDR and CDR2 SFDVKD. The CDR3 sequence is CATRPRGDLYNEQFF.

The chain couples TRBV25-1 to TRBJ1-4. CDR1 and CDR2 from the germline V gene are MGHDK and SYGVNS. This CDR3 region has 15 residues. CDR3 residues: CASQNPRATNEKLFF.

The chain combines TRBV18 with TRBJ2-5; TCRdb's D call of TRBD1 is untestable without DNA. Looked up from germline, CDR1 is KGHSH and CDR2 is LQKENI. The CDR3 consists of 15 residues. This chain's CDR3 is CASRRLQGGTETQYF.

The chain has TRBV7-8 and TRBJ1-2; TCRdb calls TRBD1, which cannot be checked without DNA. The CDR3 runs to 15 residues. Germline V gives CDR1 SGHVS, CDR2 FQNEAQ. The CDR3 sequence is CASSLAAGAEYGYTF.

V gene TRBV4-1 combines with J gene TRBJ2-6; TCRdb gives TRBD2 as the D gene, but with no DNA this cannot be confirmed. The CDR3 has 18 residues. Germline V gives CDR1 MGHRA, CDR2 YSYEKL. CDR3 loop: CASSHPRAGSSGANVLTF.

The V call is TRBV7-9, the J call TRBJ2-7; as DNA is missing, the TRBD2 call by TCRdb cannot be tested. The CDR3 covers 18 residues. From germline, CDR1 is SEHNR and CDR2 FQNEAQ (reference sequence). CDR3 protein: CASSPQREGPLVVYEQYF. The full variable domain, with the rest looked up from reference TRBV7-9 and TRBJ2-7, is DTGVSQNPRHKITKRGQNVTFRCDPISEHNRLYWYRQTLGQGPEFLTYFQNEAQLEKSRLLSDRFSAERPKGSFSTLEIQRTEQGDSAMYLCASSPQREGPLVVYEQYFGPGTRLTVT.

The V gene is TRBV9, the J gene TRBJ2-2; TCRdb lists TRBD1, though no DNA is available to test this call. This CDR3 has 15 amino acids. Germline CDR1 SGDLS, CDR2 YYNGEE. This CDR3 is CASSVGTRTTGELFF.

V is TRBV11-2 and J is TRBJ2-2; TCRdb lists TRBD2, though no DNA is available to test this call. The V gene's germline CDR1 is SGHAT and CDR2 FQNNGV. The CDR3 extends over 17 amino acids. This CDR3 is CASRRLRIGPNTGELFF.

CDR3 protein: CASGETSITTGELFF. The genes are TRBV5-1 and TRBJ2-2; as DNA is missing, the TRBD2 call by TCRdb cannot be tested. The CDR3 totals 15 residues. Germline V gene data show CDR1 as SGHRS and CDR2 as YFSETQ.

This chain uses TRBV2 with TRBJ1-1; TCRdb designates TRBD1, a call that cannot be tested without DNA. CDR1 is SNHLY and CDR2 is FYNNEI in the germline V gene. This CDR3 has 13 amino acids. The CDR3 here is CASSAQGWTEAFF.

V gene TRBV6-5 combines with J gene TRBJ2-1; TCRdb proposes TRBD2, but this gene call is untestable without DNA. The germline gives CDR1 MNHEY, CDR2 SVGAGI. The CDR3 runs 14 residues. The CDR3 region is CASSYGTSGNEQFF.

This chain connects TRBV18 to TRBJ2-5; the TCRdb D gene call, TRBD2, has no DNA to confirm it. The CDR3 is 15 amino acids. Germline CDR1 KGHSH, CDR2 LQKENI. CDR3: CASSPLAGVGETQYF.

The chain is built from TRBV7-9 and TRBJ1-3; TCRdb indicates TRBD1, and absent DNA this call remains unverified. This CDR3 region has 17 residues. Germline assignment: CDR1 SEHNR and CDR2 FQNEAQ (reference sequence). The chain's CDR3 is CASSDGTATFSGNTIYF.

The chain couples TRBV3-1 to TRBJ2-1; TCRdb names TRBD2, which stays unverified in the absence of DNA. The germline V gene has CDR1 LGHDT and CDR2 YNNKEL (reference sequence). The CDR3 has 17 residues. This CDR3 reads CASSQEGLAGVYNEQFF.

The rearrangement joins TRBV6-6 to TRBJ2-1. Germline CDR1 MNHNY, CDR2 SVGAGI (reference sequence). CDR3 size: 15 residues. CDR3 loop: CASSYSKISYNEQFF.

This chain connects TRBV6-4 to TRBJ2-3; TCRdb designates TRBD1, a call that cannot be tested without DNA. This CDR3 has 13 amino acids. Germline V gene sequence: CDR1 MRHNA, CDR2 SNTAGT. CDR3 sequence: CASRGPRGDTQYF.

The genes are TRBV3-1 and TRBJ1-2. The CDR3 length is 13 residues. Germline CDR1 LGHDT, CDR2 YNNKEL (reference sequence). CDR3: CASSTNGGPGYTF.

The CDR3 sequence: CASSLASRDPKTQYF. The chain links TRBV7-9 to TRBJ2-5. CDR1 and CDR2 (germline): SEHNR, FQNEAQ (reference sequence). The CDR3 is made up of 15 amino acids.

The CDR3 is CSAFWGGNTEAFF. V gene TRBV20-1 combines with J gene TRBJ1-1; the TCRdb call, TRBD1, lacks DNA for checking. CDR3 length equals 13 residues. The germline V gene encodes CDR1 DFQATT and CDR2 SNEGSKA (reference sequence).

J is TRBJ2-2 and V is TRBV24-1; no DNA is available, so the TRBD1 call from TCRdb remains unchecked. This CDR3 comprises 15 residues. CDR1 KGHDR and CDR2 SFDVKD come from the germline V gene. The CDR3 protein is CATSDLNRGFGELFF.

The chain combines TRBV7-6 with TRBJ1-4; lacking DNA, the TRBD1 call made by TCRdb goes unchecked. The CDR3 length is 14 residues. Germline CDR1 reads SGHVS; CDR2 reads FNYEAQ. The CDR3 protein is CASSQQSAPVVLFF.